A selection of T cell receptor beta chains follows, all from one sample in a study of beta chain features in type 1 diabetes. Sequenced by immunoSEQ multiplex PCR; TCRdb stores in-frame clones only, minus some. The data show a few hundred thousand clones, with 10% to 15% seen just once and 0.017% held by the top ten. Sequencing was performed on naive CD4+ T cells from blood. The receptor set was obtained from a man aged 18 to 29 in good health. The CDR3 runs from the conserved cysteine through the conserved F or W. The D gene is left open where the match is weak. Expanded clones get a size class; other rows say once, few or many, or leave the size out.

size,D,J,V,CDR3,DNA
few,.,TRBJ2-5,TRBV14,CASSQAMGAGETQYF,TGTGCCAGCAGCCAAGCCATGGGGGCGGGAGAGACCCAGTACTTC
.,TRBD1,TRBJ2-5,TRBV5-6,CASSPRQGARETQYF,TGTGCCAGCAGCCCAAGACAGGGCGCGCGAGAGACCCAGTACTTC
.,.,TRBJ1-1,TRBV28,CASIRGGDTEAFF,TGTGCCAGCATACGGGGAGGGGACACTGAAGCTTTCTTT
few,TRBD2,TRBJ2-1,TRBV30,CAIAGGYNEQFF,TGTGCCATAGCGGGGGGTTACAATGAGCAGTTCTTC
.,TRBD2,TRBJ2-1,TRBV7-2,CASSTGGGSYNEQFF,TGTGCCAGCAGCACGGGGGGGGGATCCTACAATGAGCAGTTCTTC
few,.,TRBJ1-6,TRBV7-6,CASTLGVPYNSPLHF,TGTGCCAGCACCCTCGGGGTCCCCTATAATTCACCCCTCCACTTT
few,.,TRBJ1-1,TRBV30,CAWSDRDRTEAFF,TGTGCCTGGAGTGACAGGGATCGCACTGAAGCTTTCTTT
.,.,TRBJ1-2,TRBV5-1,CASSRKQGSFGYTF,TGCGCCAGCAGCCGGAAGCAGGGTTCGTTCGGCTACACCTTC
few,TRBD2,TRBJ2-3,TRBV7-3,CASSLREPTDTQYF,TGTGCCAGCAGCCTGCGGGAGCCCACAGATACGCAGTATTTT
.,TRBD1,TRBJ2-4,TRBV27,CASSWGQLAKNIQYF,TGTGCCAGCAGTTGGGGACAGCTAGCCAAAAACATTCAGTACTTC